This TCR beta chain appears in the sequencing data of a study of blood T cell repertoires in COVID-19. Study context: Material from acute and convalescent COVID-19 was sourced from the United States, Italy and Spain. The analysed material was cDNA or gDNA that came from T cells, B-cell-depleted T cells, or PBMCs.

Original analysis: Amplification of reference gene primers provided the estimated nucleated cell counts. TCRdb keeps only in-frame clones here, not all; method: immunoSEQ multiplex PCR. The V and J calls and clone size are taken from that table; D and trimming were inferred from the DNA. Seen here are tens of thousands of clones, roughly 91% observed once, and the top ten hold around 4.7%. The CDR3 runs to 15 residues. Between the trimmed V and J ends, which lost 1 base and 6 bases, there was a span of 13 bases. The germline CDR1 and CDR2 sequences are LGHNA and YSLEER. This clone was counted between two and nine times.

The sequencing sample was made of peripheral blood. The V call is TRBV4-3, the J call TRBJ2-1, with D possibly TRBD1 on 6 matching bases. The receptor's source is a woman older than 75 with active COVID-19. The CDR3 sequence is CASSQGQARGNEQFF. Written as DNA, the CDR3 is TGCGCCAGCAGCCAAGGACAGGCCAGGGGCAATGAGCAGTTCTTC.